These 17 T cell receptor beta chains were sequenced from one sample in a study of shared clonotypes between healthy human individuals. Measured with immunoSEQ multiplex PCR; TCRdb has only the in-frame clones, and not every one. The data contain over a million clones, roughly 70% of them singletons. The sample comprised memory CD4+ T cells sorted from blood. Sample subset: CD45RA-negative fraction. Receptors originate from a man aged 18-30 years in good health.

In its sample, this clone was seen a few times. Other DNA variants within this sample encode the same CDR3. This chain links TRBV5-4 with TRBJ1-5, with D unclear. V gave up 0 bases and J gave up 1 base, with 5 bases separating them. There are 14 residues in the CDR3. CDR1 is SGHNT and CDR2 is YYREEE in the germline V gene (reference sequence). The CDR3 protein is CASSLGGSNQPQHF. The CDR3, as DNA: TGTGCCAGCAGCTTGGGGGGAAGCAATCAGCCCCAGCATTTT. The variable domain in full, with the rest retrieved from reference TRBV5-4 and TRBJ1-5, is ETGVTQSPTHLIKTRGQQVTLRCSSQSGHNTVSWYQQALGQGPQFIFQYYREEENGRGNFPPRFSGLQFPNYSSELNVNALELDDSALYLCASSLGGSNQPQHFGDGTRLSIL.

Note on this clone: The sample carries other DNA sequences with the same CDR3. V usage is TRBV9 and J usage is TRBJ2-7, with 9 bases lining up with TRBD2. The CDR3 length is 16 residues. V gave up 4 bases and J gave up 0 bases; unmatched junction bases: 8. The V gene's germline CDR1 is SGDLS and CDR2 YYNGEE. The CDR3 loop is CASSPQAGGPSYEQYF. CDR3 coding DNA: TGTGCCAGCAGCCCCCAAGCGGGAGGCCCCTCCTACGAGCAGTACTTC.

The rearrangement uses TRBV2 and TRBJ2-7; 7 positions agree with TRBD1. The ends lost 1 base at V and 1 base at J; junction bases unmatched: 4. CDR1 is SNHLY and CDR2 is FYNNEI in the germline V gene. The CDR3 loop spans 15 amino acids. The DNA of the CDR3 is TGTGCCAGCAGTGAAGATAGGGGGCTGTCCTACGAGCAGTACTTC. Its translation is CASSEDRGLSYEQYF.

To note about this clone: The junction differs from germline at one of its ends, possibly a read error. The chain carries TRBV7-7 and TRBJ2-7, with D possibly called TRBD1 or TRBD2 (5 bases each). Looked up from germline, CDR1 is SSHAT and CDR2 is FNYEAQ (reference sequence). The CDR3 sequence is 18 residues long. CDR3 in amino acids: CASSFITTPGTGPYEQYF. CDR3 nucleotides: TGTGCTAGCAGCTTTATAACGACTCCCGGGACGGGTCCCTACGAGCAGTACTTC.

The chain uses TRBV4-3 and TRBJ1-1; D call uncertain. From germline, CDR1 is LGHNA and CDR2 YSLEER. The CDR3 has 14 amino acids. The V end lost 4 bases, the J end lost 1 base, and 10 bases lay between the germline ends. The DNA of the CDR3 is TGCGCCAGCAGCCGCTTTGAAACGAACACTGAAGCTTTCTTT. It is translated as CASSRFETNTEAFF.

The chain is built from TRBV2 and TRBJ1-3; possibly TRBD1 for D (5 bases). V was trimmed by 7 bases and J by 8 bases, leaving 15 bases between them. Germline lookup yields CDR1 SNHLY and CDR2 FYNNEI. The CDR3 runs 13 residues. DNA for the CDR3: TGTGCCAGCAAGGGCAGGGTGGGGGACACCATATATTTT. Translated: CASKGRVGDTIYF.

The V gene is TRBV9, the J gene TRBJ1-1; the D is unclear. The CDR3 spans 16 residues. CDR1 and CDR2 (germline): SGDLS, YYNGEE. Trimming removed 2 bases from V and 2 bases from J, with 16 bases in between. The CDR3 nucleotides read TGTGCCAGCAGCGTCGGGGAACATCTAGTTAACACTGAAGCTTTCTTT. As protein: CASSVGEHLVNTEAFF.

The chain couples TRBV6-5 to TRBJ1-1, with TRBD1 matching over 9 bases. There are 14 residues in the CDR3. Germline V gene sequence: CDR1 MNHEY, CDR2 SVGAGI. The V gene end was trimmed by 7 bases and the J gene end by 1 base; junction bases not matched to a gene: 4. The CDR3 DNA is TGTGCCAGCAAGTCGGGACAGGGGAACACTGAAGCTTTCTTT. The encoded protein is CASKSGQGNTEAFF.

The CDR3 DNA reads TGTGCCAGCTCCGGGGGCGCAAGCACAGATACGCAGTATTTT. Translated: CASSGGASTDTQYF. This chain uses TRBV18 with TRBJ2-3, with D perhaps being TRBD1 or TRBD2 (6 bases each). CDR1 and CDR2 from the germline V gene are KGHSH and LQKENI. Trimming shortened V by 6 bases and J by 0 bases, and 10 bases separated the two germline ends. There are 14 residues in the CDR3.

This clone was seen just once. The chain uses TRBV29-1 and TRBJ2-1, with 7 bases fitting TRBD1. Germline assignment: CDR1 SQVTM and CDR2 ANQGSEA. This CDR3 has 13 amino acids. The ends lost 1 base at V and 7 bases at J; junction bases unmatched: 4. The CDR3 spells CSVEGTGLNEQFF. In DNA form, the CDR3 reads TGCAGCGTTGAAGGGACAGGCCTGAATGAGCAGTTCTTC.

This clone was picked up one time. This chain connects TRBV7-9 to TRBJ1-6, with D hard to call. This CDR3 has 12 residues. V gave up 5 bases and J gave up 5 bases, with 4 bases separating them. Germline loops: CDR1 SEHNR, CDR2 FQNEAQ (reference sequence). The CDR3: CASSPNNSPLHF. The CDR3 DNA reads TGTGCCAGCAGCCCGAATAATTCACCCCTCCACTTT.

This rearrangement joins TRBV7-2 to TRBJ1-1; 8 bases align to TRBD1. Trimming removed 3 bases from V and 6 bases from J; junction bases left unmatched: 12. This CDR3 has 16 residues. CDR1 is SGHTA and CDR2 is FQGNSA in the germline V gene. CDR3 nucleotide sequence: TGTGCCAGCAGCTTCATGACAGGGGTGGTTTCATCTGAAGCTTTCTTT. This translates into CASSFMTGVVSSEAFF.

Notes on this clone: Other DNA variants within this sample encode the same CDR3. The gene calls are TRBV4-1 and TRBJ1-2; D remains unclear. The length of the CDR3 is 14 residues. The V gene lost 1 base and the J gene lost 5 bases, with 11 bases spanning the gap. The germline V gene has CDR1 MGHRA and CDR2 YSYEKL. CDR3 in DNA: TGCGCCAGCAGCCAAGCTCTGGGTGGGTATGGCTACACCTTC. Protein: CASSQALGGYGYTF.

The V and J genes are TRBV5-4 and TRBJ2-7, with 7 positions matching TRBD2. V shed 4 bases and J 7 bases; nucleotides not matched to a gene: 8. In germline, CDR1 is SGHNT, CDR2 YYREEE (reference sequence). The CDR3 spans 13 residues. The CDR3 DNA is TGTGCCAGCAGCGAGGGACCGCGGGGGGAGCAGTACTTC. It is translated as CASSEGPRGEQYF.

The chain employs TRBV5-5 and TRBJ2-2; TRBD2 matches at 7 bases. Germline V gene data show CDR1 as SGHKS and CDR2 as YYEKEE (reference sequence). V gave up 0 bases and J gave up 1 base; unmatched junction bases: 6. This CDR3 region has 17 residues. CDR3 DNA: TGTGCCAGCAGCTTGGAGAGTAGCGGGTTGAACACCGGGGAGCTGTTTTTT. Residues: CASSLESSGLNTGELFF.

DNA of the CDR3: TGTGCCATCAGTGTCGGCAGGGTGGGCACAGATACGCAGTATTTT. This encodes CAISVGRVGTDTQYF. The V gene is TRBV10-3, the J gene TRBJ2-3; weak D call: TRBD1 (5 bases). Trimming pared 4 bases from V and 1 base from J, leaving 12 bases between. Germline V lookup: CDR1 ENHRY, CDR2 SYGVKD. The CDR3 extends over 15 amino acids.

This rearrangement joins TRBV4-3 to TRBJ2-7; D not certain. CDR3 length: 14 residues. Per the germline V gene, CDR1 is LGHNA and CDR2 is YSLEER. Trimming took 1 base from V and 5 from J, leaving 12 bases between them. CDR3 region: CASSQALGPNEQYF. The CDR3 DNA reads as TGCGCCAGCAGCCAAGCCTTAGGCCCAAACGAGCAGTACTTC.